This entry features one T cell receptor (beta chain) sequence. The data originate from a study of T cell changes during pregnancy in multiple sclerosis. Repertoires were generated with immunoSEQ multiplex PCR, while TCRdb's copy carries only in-frame clones and drops some. The sample has tens of thousands of clones, about 90% seen once. CDR1 and CDR2 from the germline V gene are MDHEN and SYDVKM. The CDR3 covers 15 residues. Unmatched junction bases numbered 4, after V lost 5 bases and J lost 4 bases. This TCR was recovered from a female donor in good health, enrolled as a control in a pregnancy study. This chain joins TRBV28 and TRBJ2-3; 12 bases are shared with TRBD2. The sample in question was CD4+ T cells from peripheral blood mononuclear cells, obtained in the third trimester of pregnancy. The CDR3 here is CASSRTSGMADTQYF. For the CDR3, the DNA is TGTGCCAGCAGTCGGACTAGCGGGATGGCAGATACGCAGTATTTT.